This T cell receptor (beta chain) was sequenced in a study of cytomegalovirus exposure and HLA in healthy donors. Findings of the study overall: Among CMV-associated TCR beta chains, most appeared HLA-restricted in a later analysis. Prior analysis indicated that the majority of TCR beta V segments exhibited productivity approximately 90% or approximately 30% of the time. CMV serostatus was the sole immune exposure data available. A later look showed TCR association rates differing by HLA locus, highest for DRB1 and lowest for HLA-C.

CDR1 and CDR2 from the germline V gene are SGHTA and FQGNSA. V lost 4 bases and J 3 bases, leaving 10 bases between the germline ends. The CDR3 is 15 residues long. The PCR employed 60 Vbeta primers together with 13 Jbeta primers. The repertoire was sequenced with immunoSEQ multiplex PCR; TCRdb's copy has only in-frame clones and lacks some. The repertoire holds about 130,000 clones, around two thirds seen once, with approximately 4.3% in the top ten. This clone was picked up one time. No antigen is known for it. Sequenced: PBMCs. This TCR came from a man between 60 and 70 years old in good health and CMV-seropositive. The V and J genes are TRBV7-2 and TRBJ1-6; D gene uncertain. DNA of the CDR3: TGTGCCAGCAGCTCCTCGGCGGTCTATAATTCACCCCTCCACTTT. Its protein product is CASSSSAVYNSPLHF.